Only a few counts were recorded for the clone carrying this TCR beta chain. Its antigen remains unidentified. Repertoires were generated with immunoSEQ multiplex PCR, while TCRdb's copy carries only in-frame clones and drops some. The sample consists of roughly 2,200 clones, around two thirds of them appearing once. Treatment was busulfan-fludarabine conditioning, a marrow graft, and cyclophosphamide on days +3 and +4. This sample is part of a study of T cells after posttransplantation cyclophosphamide. Regarding the study as a whole: Later post-transplant blood repertoires were often dominated by donor CD8+ memory clones. After PTCy, TRB diversity resembled that of CNI/methotrexate controls. Skin or GI-infiltrating T cells shared few TRB sequences with blood.

This TCR derives from a male patient aged 60 to 75 who received an allogeneic stem cell transplant from a related donor and was CMV-positive. The graft donor may have contributed some T cells. Sequenced material: PBMCs, taken after allogeneic stem cell transplant with posttransplant cyclophosphamide.

CDR3 sequence: CASSLDPGRSPLHF. CDR3 coding DNA: TGTGCCAGCTCATTGGATCCAGGGAGGTCACCCCTCCACTTT. The chain links TRBV18 to TRBJ1-6; possibly TRBD1 for D (5 bases). The V end lost 5 bases, the J end lost 10 bases, and 15 bases lay between the germline ends. CDR3 length equals 14 residues. CDR1 and CDR2 from the germline V gene are KGHSH and LQKENI.